This TCR beta chain was captured in a study of blood T cell repertoires in COVID-19. This CDR3 is 15 amino acids long. Trimming took 4 bases from V and 4 from J, leaving 16 bases between them. Germline loops: CDR1 MDHEN, CDR2 SYDVKM. The data were produced by immunoSEQ multiplex PCR, yet TCRdb's version contains in-frame clones alone and is incomplete. The profile shows approximately 250,000 clones, about 90% of them singletons. The chain uses TRBV28 and TRBJ1-1; D is unclear. The origin of this receptor is a woman between 25 and 40 years old with acute COVID-19. Sequencing was done on a sample of PBMCs or T cells enriched from blood (not recorded which). The CDR3, as DNA: TGTGCCAGCAGTTCGCACGCCCCCCCGGGCACTGAAGCTTTCTTT. Translated, it gives CASSSHAPPGTEAFF.